The T cell receptor (beta chain) under discussion was sequenced for a study of blood T cells in healthy people across ages. The CDR3 runs 15 residues. The germline V and J ends were trimmed by 1 base and 2 bases, with 10 bases remaining between them. Per the germline V gene, CDR1 is SGHTA and CDR2 is FQGTGA. This clonotype showed up just a few times. Sample-barcoded 5' priming and a J-beta primer mix drove a second PCR of about 6 to 12 cycles. Per-sample output comprised a minimum of 3 million paired-end reads containing CDR3. One entry per CDR3 protein, called by TCRdb with MiXCR from the 5' RACE reads. Of about 1.8 million distinct CDR3 sequences detected, around half appear once; the ten largest clones hold more than 2%.

This clonotype was sampled from a woman in her 40s in good health. The sample was blood. This rearrangement joins TRBV7-3 to TRBJ2-3, with D unresolved. This CDR3 is CASSLNPAATDTQYF. Here the CDR3 DNA reads TGTGCCAGCAGCTTAAACCCGGCAGCCACAGATACGCAGTATTTT.